This T cell receptor beta chain was identified during a study of cytomegalovirus exposure and HLA in healthy donors. Of note for this clone: The antigen is unknown.

This CDR3 has 14 amino acids. The V gene lost 6 bases and the J gene lost 0 bases, with 8 bases spanning the gap. Germline V gene sequence: CDR1 SNHLY, CDR2 FYNNEI. It was with 60 Vbeta and 13 Jbeta primers that the PCR ran. Data came from immunoSEQ multiplex PCR; TCRdb stores just in-frame clones and leaves some out. The sample has about 300,000 clones, about nine tenths seen once. Study-wide results and caveats: According to the study, about 180 TCR beta chains were cytomegalovirus-associated. Donors belonging to an Asian-associated ancestry cluster reportedly showed fewer N-insertions in productive TCRs than the roughly 680-donor mean, according to what a later analysis found.

Sequencing was done on a sample of PBMCs. The chain employs TRBV2 and TRBJ2-2; D is unresolved. The receptor comes from a man aged 40-49 years in good health and CMV-seropositive. CDR3 nucleotide sequence: TGTGCCAGCAGAAGGCAGGCGAACACCGGGGAGCTGTTTTTT. Amino acid sequence: CASRRQANTGELFF. The full variable domain, with the rest looked up from reference TRBV2 and TRBJ2-2, is EPEVTQTPSHQVTQMGQEVILRCVPISNHLYFYWYRQILGQKVEFLVSFYNNEISEKSEIFDDQFSVERPDGSNFTLKIRSTKLEDSAMYFCASRRQANTGELFFGEGSRLTVL.